Each of the 27 T cell receptor beta chains below was sequenced from the same sample in a study of read filtering for tumor transcriptome and immune sequencing. Molecular barcoded adaptors covering alpha/delta and beta/gamma chains were used on 400 ng RNA. TCRdb used MiXCR to reprocess the reads, holding one entry per CDR3 protein. Of around 130,000 distinct CDR3 sequences listed, approximately 13% are singletons. The sequenced sample consisted of a population of CD138-negative cells sorted from bone marrow. The receptors here all came from a donor at least 40 years old with multiple myeloma.

The chain is built from TRBV7-2 and TRBJ2-6; D possibly corresponds to TRBD2 (6 bases). V lost 3 bases and J lost 2, with 11 bases in between. Germline loops: CDR1 SGHTA, CDR2 FQGNSA. The CDR3 loop spans 16 amino acids. CDR3 sequence reads: CASSLWGDPGANVLTF. The DNA of the CDR3 is TGTGCCAGCAGCTTGTGGGGGGACCCTGGGGCCAACGTCCTGACTTTC.

Concerning this clonotype itself: Sequence at one end of the junction differs from germline and may be a read error. The chain is built from TRBV5-1 and TRBJ1-1; D call uncertain. Germline V gene lookup returns CDR1 SGHRS and CDR2 YFSETQ. The CDR3 length is 15 residues. The CDR3 region is CASTPTEQWNTEAFF. In DNA, the CDR3 is TGCGCCAGCACCCCTACTGAACAGTGGAACACCGAAGCTTTCTTT.

With respect to this clonotype: Given a much more abundant clone one base away, this may be a read error. The J gene is TRBJ2-7, the V gene TRBV2, with 7 bases fitting TRBD2. The germline V gene has CDR1 SNHLY and CDR2 FYNNEI. CDR3 size: 12 residues. V was pared by 8 bases and J by 5 bases, with 6 bases of the junction left unmatched. The CDR3 sequence: CASESSGDEQYF. In DNA form, the CDR3 reads TGTGCCAGCGAGTCTAGCGGCGACGAGCAGTACTTC.

This clonotype occurred many times. CDR3 residues: CASSILGERYNEQFF. Here the CDR3 DNA reads TGTGCCAGTAGTATATTGGGGGAGAGATACAATGAGCAGTTCTTC. This chain uses TRBV19 with TRBJ2-1; D is possibly TRBD1 or TRBD2 (5 bases each). Looked up from germline, CDR1 is LNHDA and CDR2 is SQIVND (reference sequence). V lost 2 bases and J 4 bases, leaving 12 bases between the germline ends. This CDR3 has 15 residues. The whole variable domain, remainder taken from reference TRBV19 and TRBJ2-1, is DGGITQSPKYLFRKEGQNVTLSCEQNLNHDAMYWYRQDPGQGLRLIYYSQIVNDFQKGDIAEGYSVSREKKESFPLTVTSAQKNPTAFYLCASSILGERYNEQFFGPGTRLTVL.

At least ten counts were recorded for this clonotype. The V and J genes are TRBV6-1 and TRBJ2-4; the D is unclear. V was pared by 8 bases and J by 1 base, with 12 bases between. This CDR3 has 14 residues. CDR1 MNHNS and CDR2 SASEGT come from the germline V gene. The CDR3, as DNA: TGTGCCAGCTTGCTGGTCGCGGCCAAAAACATTCAGTACTTC. Amino acid sequence: CASLLVAAKNIQYF.

Comments on this clonotype: A read error is possible here, since a much larger clone lies one base away. The CDR3: CASSPPSADGGGDTF. DNA for the CDR3: TGCGCCAGCAGCCCCCCGTCGGCCGACGGTGGGGGCGACACCTTC. The chain couples TRBV5-1 to TRBJ1-2; TRBD1 is a possible D gene (6 bases). Trimming removed 4 bases from V and 12 bases from J, with 25 bases in between. The CDR3 loop spans 15 amino acids. Germline loops: CDR1 SGHRS, CDR2 YFSETQ.

This clonotype came up many times. The chain joins TRBV29-1 to TRBJ1-5, with D tentatively TRBD1 (5 bases). Trimming pared 6 bases from V and 4 bases from J, leaving 13 bases between. The CDR3 contains 13 residues. Germline V gene data show CDR1 as SQVTM and CDR2 as ANQGSEA. CDR3 nucleotide sequence: TGCAGCGTGCACAGCGGGGGAAATCAGCCCCAGCATTTT. Residues: CSVHSGGNQPQHF.

Concerning this clonotype itself: With a much larger clone just one base away, this may be a read error. This chain uses TRBV5-6 with TRBJ2-5; D remains ambiguous. Trimming took 1 base from V and 5 from J, leaving 15 bases between them. The CDR3 runs 15 residues. CDR1 is SGHDT, CDR2 YYEEEE, per germline. In DNA form, the CDR3 reads TGTGCCAGCAGCTTGCAGGCAACGCAAGAGGAGACCCAGTACTTC. It yields the protein CASSLQATQEETQYF.

This clonotype came up many times. The chain has TRBV5-1 and TRBJ1-4; D unresolved. There are 14 residues in the CDR3. The germline V gene encodes CDR1 SGHRS and CDR2 YFSETQ. Trimming left V 4 bases short and J 4 bases short, with 11 bases between. The CDR3 spells CASSPDGLNEKLFF. As DNA, the CDR3 is TGCGCCAGCAGCCCAGACGGACTTAATGAAAAACTGTTTTTT.

There are many counts of this clonotype. V gene TRBV7-2 combines with J gene TRBJ2-2; D might be TRBD1 (5 bases). The V end was cut by 4 bases, the J end by 6 bases, with 18 bases between. The germline V gene encodes CDR1 SGHTA and CDR2 FQGNSA. This CDR3 has 16 amino acids. CDR3 loop: CASSSGQGGLAGELFF. DNA for the CDR3: TGTGCCAGCAGCTCCGGCCAGGGTGGGTTAGCCGGGGAGCTGTTTTTT.

This clonotype was counted at least ten times. V is TRBV19 and J is TRBJ1-4, with D possibly matching TRBD1 (5 bases). The length of the CDR3 is 13 residues. Trimming removed 10 bases from V and 8 bases from J, with 17 bases in between. The germline gives CDR1 LNHDA, CDR2 SQIVND (reference sequence). The DNA for the CDR3 is TGTGCCACTGGACCCCGGGACCGGGAAAAACTGTTTTTT. It translates to CATGPRDREKLFF.

The sample holds many counts of this clonotype. The chain uses TRBV6-2 or TRBV6-3 and TRBJ2-3, with a tentative D call TRBD2 (7 bases). The CDR3 spans 14 residues. CDR1 is MNHEY and CDR2 is SVGEGT in the germline V gene. V shed 8 bases and J shed 4 bases, with 16 bases lying between them. The CDR3 DNA sequence: TGTGCCAGCGGGAGGGGGGGCGATCCAGATACGCAGTATTTT. It translates to CASGRGGDPDTQYF.

As concerns this clonotype: This likely stems from a read error, as it lies one base from a far larger clone. Since no conserved phenylalanine or tryptophan closes the CDR3, a read error is the likely cause. The rearrangement uses TRBV7-9 and TRBJ2-1, with 8 nucleotides matching TRBD1. The CDR3 is made up of 15 amino acids. Trimming cost V 2 bases and J 2 bases; bases outside gene matches: 2. CDR1 is SEHNR, CDR2 FQNEAQ, per germline (reference sequence). In nucleotides, the CDR3 is TGTGCCAGCAGCTTAACACAGGGGGCCTACAATGAGCAGTTCCTC. As protein: CASSLTQGAYNEQFL.

This clonotype was seen repeatedly, ten times or more. This chain uses TRBV19 with TRBJ2-1, with a weak D call TRBD2 (5 bases). The CDR3 extends over 14 amino acids. Germline lookup yields CDR1 LNHDA and CDR2 SQIVND (reference sequence). The V gene lost 10 bases and the J gene lost 5 bases, with 18 bases spanning the gap. CDR3: CATSRTSHNNEQFF. In nucleotides, the CDR3 is TGTGCCACCTCCCGGACTTCCCACAACAATGAGCAGTTCTTC.

Turning to this clonotype: A much larger clone differs from this one at a single base, so this may be a read error. The gene calls are TRBV29-1 and TRBJ2-3, with D uncertain. CDR3 length: 12 amino acids. Germline loops: CDR1 SQVTM, CDR2 ANQGSEA. This CDR3 reads CSSDPTGDTQCF. CDR3 coding DNA: TGCAGCTCTGACCCGACCGGCGATACGCAGTGTTTT.

With regard to this clonotype: Being one base from a much bigger clone, this may be a read error. The chain combines TRBV20-1 with TRBJ1-5; D may be TRBD1 (5 bases). Germline values: CDR1 DFQATT, CDR2 SNEGSKA (reference sequence). This CDR3 spans 16 amino acids. V was clipped by 0 bases and J by 0 bases, with 12 bases between them. In DNA, the CDR3 is TGCAGTGCTAGAGACCGGACAAGGGATAGCAATCAGCCCCAGCATTTT. The encoded protein is CSARDRTRDSNQPQHF.

This clonotype was counted ten times or more. The CDR3 sequence is CASSQGPREGEKLFF. The CDR3 nucleotides are TGCGCCAGCAGCCAAGGCCCCAGGGAAGGGGAAAAACTGTTTTTT. This rearrangement joins TRBV4-1 to TRBJ1-4; a possible D gene is TRBD1 (5 bases). This CDR3 region has 15 residues. V dropped 1 base and J dropped 8 bases, with 14 bases sitting between them. Germline V gene sequence: CDR1 MGHRA, CDR2 YSYEKL.

In the case of this clonotype: Given a much more abundant clone one base away, this may be a read error. The chain couples TRBV2 to TRBJ2-2; no reliable D call. The CDR3 runs to 15 residues. The germline gives CDR1 SNHLY, CDR2 FYNNEI. CDR3 loop: CASCEARRNTGELFF. The CDR3 coding sequence is TGTGCCAGCTGTGAAGCCAGGAGAAACACCGGGGAGCTGTTTTTT.

The table lists this clonotype with many counts. CDR3 nucleotide sequence: TGTGCCAGCAGCCAAGTTGGTTCCCTAGCGGCGTTCTTC. Translation gives CASSQVGSLAAFF. V and J are TRBV3-1 and TRBJ2-1; 7 bases agree with TRBD2. This CDR3 spans 13 amino acids. Germline loops: CDR1 LGHDT, CDR2 YNNKEL (reference sequence). V lost 1 base, J lost 15 bases, and 9 bases stayed unmatched.

There are a few counts of this clonotype. The V gene is TRBV20-1, the J gene TRBJ1-5, with D possibly matching TRBD1 (6 bases). Trimming cost V 6 bases and J 0 bases, with 21 bases left between them. CDR1 is DFQATT and CDR2 is SNEGSKA in the germline V gene (reference sequence). CDR3 length equals 17 residues. CDR3 sequence reads: CSAALGGQWGSNQPQHF. Written as DNA, the CDR3 is TGCAGTGCCGCTCTGGGGGGGCAGTGGGGTAGCAATCAGCCCCAGCATTTT.

This clonotype was counted only a few times. The chain recombines TRBV3-1 with TRBJ1-4; the match to TRBD1 covers 7 bases. The germline V gene has CDR1 LGHDT and CDR2 YNNKEL (reference sequence). V lost 0 bases, J lost 3 bases, and 4 bases stayed unmatched. The CDR3 contains 16 residues. The CDR3 bases are TGTGCCAGCAGCCAAGATCGCGGGACAGCTAATGAAAAACTGTTTTTT. Amino acids: CASSQDRGTANEKLFF.

This clonotype was seen many times. The V gene is TRBV7-2, the J gene TRBJ2-1; 8 positions match TRBD2. Germline V gene sequence: CDR1 SGHTA, CDR2 FQGNSA. With V trimmed by 6 bases and J by 6 bases, 10 bases remained unmatched. This CDR3 has 15 amino acids. CDR3 coding DNA: TGTGCCAGCAGGTCGGGAGCGGGAGAGATCAATGAGCAGTTCTTC. This codes for CASRSGAGEINEQFF. Full variable domain (missing parts from reference TRBV7-2 and TRBJ2-1): GAGVSQSPSNKVTEKGKDVELRCDPISGHTALYWYRQSLGQGLEFLIYFQGNSAPDKSGLPSDRFSAERTGGSVSTLTIQRTQQEDSAVYLCASRSGAGEINEQFFGPGTRLTVL.

This clonotype was counted many times. The genes are TRBV3-1 and TRBJ1-5, with unresolved D. V lost 3 bases, J lost 5 bases, and 8 bases lay in between. This CDR3 contains 13 residues. The germline CDR1 and CDR2 sequences are LGHDT and YNNKEL (reference sequence). CDR3 in amino acids: CASSQGEDQPQHF. CDR3 nucleotides: TGTGCCAGCAGCCAGGGAGAGGATCAGCCCCAGCATTTT.

The rearrangement uses TRBV14 and TRBJ2-1; 11 bases are shared with TRBD2. The V gene end was trimmed by 4 bases and the J gene end by 7 bases; junction bases not matched to a gene: 6. The germline CDR1 and CDR2 sequences are SGHDN and FVKESK. The CDR3 length is 15 residues. The CDR3 bases are TGTGCCAGCAGCCGTAGCGGGAGGGCCGTGAATGAGCAGTTCTTC. Its protein is CASSRSGRAVNEQFF.

Notes on this clonotype: A much larger clone sits a single nucleotide away, making a read error possible. V gene TRBV11-2 combines with J gene TRBJ2-2, with TRBD2 identical over 7 bases. The CDR3 is 15 residues long. CDR1 is SGHAT, CDR2 FQNNGV, per germline. Here the CDR3 DNA reads TGTGCCAGCAGCTTGGCGGGAGAGAACACCCGGGAGCTGTCTTTT. This sequence encodes CASSLAGENTRELSF.

This clonotype was observed many times. The V gene is TRBV20-1, the J gene TRBJ2-3; tentatively, D is TRBD1 (6 bases). Deletions cut 3 bases from V and 4 bases from J, with 14 bases between. Looked up from germline, CDR1 is DFQATT and CDR2 is SNEGSKA (reference sequence). The CDR3 extends over 14 amino acids. This chain's CDR3 is CSARKTGIPDTQYF. The CDR3 DNA sequence: TGCAGTGCTAGGAAAACAGGGATTCCAGATACGCAGTATTTT.

In this sample, this clonotype turned up many times. The CDR3 nucleotides read TGTGCCAGTAGGACTAGCGGGAGGAGCCGGGATGAGCAGTTCTTC. This translates into CASRTSGRSRDEQFF. V gene TRBV19 combines with J gene TRBJ2-1; 13 bases match TRBD2. Germline lookup yields CDR1 LNHDA and CDR2 SQIVND (reference sequence). Trimming took 6 bases from V and 8 from J; bases not matched to a gene: 7. CDR3 length: 15 amino acids.